The present entry profiles one T cell receptor beta chain with its context. Original data processing: For nucleated cells, counts were estimated from reference gene primer amplification. Repertoires were generated with immunoSEQ multiplex PCR, while TCRdb's copy carries only in-frame clones and drops some. The DNA gave D and trimming, while V, J and clone size come from that table. The repertoire consists of about 180,000 clones, with approximately 86% occurring once and the leading ten covering around 8.6%. This entry comes from a study of blood T cell repertoires in COVID-19. Study-wide context: Sites in the United States, Italy and Spain provided acute and convalescent COVID-19 samples. The cDNA or gDNA used as material had been derived from T cells, B-cell-depleted T cells, or PBMCs.

This receptor was taken from a man aged 45 to 65 with active or convalescent COVID-19. Sequencing was carried out using peripheral blood.

CDR3 in amino acids: CASSETQGSGTDTQYF. Here the CDR3 DNA reads TGTGCCAGCAGTGAGACACAGGGAAGTGGCACAGATACGCAGTATTTT. The chain carries TRBV6-1 and TRBJ2-3; tentative D call: TRBD1 (6 bases). Trimming removed 3 bases from V and 1 base from J, with 14 bases in between. The CDR3 is made up of 16 amino acids. Per germline, CDR1 MNHNS and CDR2 SASEGT.